This T cell receptor (beta chain) comes out of a study of cytomegalovirus exposure and HLA in healthy donors. This table comes from immunoSEQ multiplex PCR, and its TCRdb copy is limited to in-frame clones, with some not included. The data show more than 140,000 clones, about 89% seen once. The CDR3 is 17 residues long. This sequence was found in a woman aged 18-30 years in good health and CMV-seropositive. Sequenced input: PBMCs. The V call is TRBV21-1, the J call TRBJ1-1; TRBD1, the table's D call, lacks a check against the DNA. TRBV21-1 is given as a pseudogene. The CDR3 spells CASSKEGRDREEPEAFF. The CDR3, as DNA: TGTGCCAGCAGCAAAGAGGGCCGGGACAGGGAAGAACCTGAAGCTTTCTTT.